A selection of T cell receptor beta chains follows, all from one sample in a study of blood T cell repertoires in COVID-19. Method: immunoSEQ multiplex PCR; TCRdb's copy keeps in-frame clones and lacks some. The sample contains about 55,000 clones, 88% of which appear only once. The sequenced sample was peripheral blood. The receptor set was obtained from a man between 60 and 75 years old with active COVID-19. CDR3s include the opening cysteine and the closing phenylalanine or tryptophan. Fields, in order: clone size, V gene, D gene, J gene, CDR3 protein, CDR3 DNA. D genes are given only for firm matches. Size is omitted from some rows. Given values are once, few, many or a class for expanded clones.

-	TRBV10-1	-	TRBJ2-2	CASSENRNTGELFF	TGCGCCAGCAGTGAGAATAGGAACACCGGGGAGCTGTTTTTT
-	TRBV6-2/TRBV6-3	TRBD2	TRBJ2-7	CASSRLAGVYEQYF	TGTGCCAGCAGCCGACTAGCGGGAGTTTACGAGCAGTACTTC
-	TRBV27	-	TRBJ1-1	CASRPNRLNTEAFF	TGTGCCAGCAGACCGAACAGGTTGAACACTGAAGCTTTCTTT
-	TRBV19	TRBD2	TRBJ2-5	CASSPNPSLAGRGETQYF	TGTGCCAGTAGTCCTAATCCCTCACTAGCGGGGCGGGGAGAGACCCAGTACTTC
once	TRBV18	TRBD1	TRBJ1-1	CASSPQGGAASEAFF	TGTGCCAGCTCACCACAAGGGGGCGCCGCCTCTGAAGCTTTCTTT
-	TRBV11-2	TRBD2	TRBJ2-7	CASSLTTGGTYEQYF	TGTGCCAGCAGCTTGACGACGGGGGGGACCTACGAGCAGTACTTC
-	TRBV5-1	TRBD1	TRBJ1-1	CASSATGGVGAEAFF	TGCGCCAGCAGCGCAACAGGGGGCGTGGGCGCTGAAGCTTTCTTT
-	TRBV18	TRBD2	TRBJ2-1	CASSPMTSGEYNEQFF	TGTGCCAGCTCACCAATGACTAGCGGGGAATACAATGAGCAGTTCTTC
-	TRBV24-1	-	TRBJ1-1	CATSAGGLLGMKNTEAFF	TGTGCCACCAGTGCCGGGGGATTACTAGGGATGAAGAACACTGAAGCTTTCTTT
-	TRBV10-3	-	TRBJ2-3	CAISESIDTQYF	TGTGCCATCAGTGAGTCCATAGATACGCAGTATTTT
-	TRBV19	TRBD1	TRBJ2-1	CASSTGQGASNEQFF	TGTGCCAGTAGTACGGGACAGGGGGCTAGTAATGAGCAGTTCTTC
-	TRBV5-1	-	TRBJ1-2	CASSLAMGAYGYTF	TGCGCCAGCAGCTTGGCGATGGGGGCGTATGGCTACACCTTC
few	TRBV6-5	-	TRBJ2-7	CASSPRTGREYF	TGTGCCAGCAGTCCCCGGACAGGGAGGGAGTACTTC
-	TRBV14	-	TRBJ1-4	CASSQGGATNEKLFF	TGTGCCAGCAGCCAAGGCGGCGCAACTAATGAAAAACTGTTTTTT
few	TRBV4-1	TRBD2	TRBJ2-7	CASSQDRTSGYEQYF	TGCGCCAGCAGCCAAGATAGGACTAGCGGCTACGAGCAGTACTTC
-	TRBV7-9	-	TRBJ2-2	CASSQPVVTRIPGELFF	TGTGCCAGCAGCCAACCTGTCGTTACTAGGATCCCCGGGGAGCTGTTTTTT
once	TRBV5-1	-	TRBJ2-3	CASSLTTGNENTQYF	TGCGCCAGCAGCCTTACAACGGGAAACGAGAATACGCAGTATTTT
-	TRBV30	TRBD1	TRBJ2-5	CAWSVVSGQAVVAQYF	TGTGCCTGGAGTGTAGTCTCGGGACAGGCCGTTGTGGCCCAGTACTTC
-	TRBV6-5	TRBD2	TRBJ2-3	CASGVGSGSFDTQYF	TGTGCCAGTGGGGTGGGTAGCGGGAGTTTCGATACGCAGTATTTT
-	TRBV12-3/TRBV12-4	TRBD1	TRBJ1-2	CASSQGAGYGYTF	TGTGCCAGCAGTCAGGGGGCAGGATATGGCTACACCTTC
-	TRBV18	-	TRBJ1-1	CASSRTEEFTEAFF	TGTGCCAGCTCACGCACGGAGGAGTTCACTGAAGCTTTCTTT
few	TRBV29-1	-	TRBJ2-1	CSVEDRGQHNEQFF	TGCAGCGTTGAAGACAGGGGTCAACACAATGAGCAGTTCTTC
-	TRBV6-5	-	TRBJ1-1	CASSPPSFRGWAFF	TGTGCCAGCAGTCCGCCATCTTTCAGGGGATGGGCTTTCTTT
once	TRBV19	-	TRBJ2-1	CASSIGDSPLWFF	TGTGCCAGTAGTATAGGGGACTCCCCTTTGTGGTTCTTC
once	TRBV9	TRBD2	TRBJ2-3	CASSSEVAGGQYF	TGTGCCAGCAGCTCCGAGGTGGCGGGAGGTCAGTATTTT
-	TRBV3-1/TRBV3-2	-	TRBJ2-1	CASSQTTGVTYNEQFF	TGTGCCAGCAGCCAGACAACGGGAGTAACCTACAATGAGCAGTTCTTC